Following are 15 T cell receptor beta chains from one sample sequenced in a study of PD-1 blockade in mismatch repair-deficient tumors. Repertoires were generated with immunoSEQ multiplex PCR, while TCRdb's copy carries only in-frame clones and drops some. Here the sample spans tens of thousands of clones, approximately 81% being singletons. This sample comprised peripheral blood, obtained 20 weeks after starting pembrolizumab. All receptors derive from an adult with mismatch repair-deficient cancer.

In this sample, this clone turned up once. CDR3 DNA: TGTGCCAGCTCACCACCGGGCAGGGGCGGTGAGCAGTTCTTC. Translating gives CASSPPGRGGEQFF. This chain uses TRBV18 with TRBJ2-1, with D perhaps TRBD1 (6 bases). This CDR3 is 14 amino acids long. CDR1 and CDR2 from the germline V gene are KGHSH and LQKENI. V gave up 0 bases and J gave up 9 bases, with 12 bases separating them.

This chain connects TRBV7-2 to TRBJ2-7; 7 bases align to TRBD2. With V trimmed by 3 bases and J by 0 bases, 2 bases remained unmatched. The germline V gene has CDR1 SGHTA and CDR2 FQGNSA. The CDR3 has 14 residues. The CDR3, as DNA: TGTGCCAGCAGCTTGGGAGGGGCCTCCTACGAGCAGTACTTC. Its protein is CASSLGGASYEQYF. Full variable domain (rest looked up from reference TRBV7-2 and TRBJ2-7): GAGVSQSPSNKVTEKGKDVELRCDPISGHTALYWYRQSLGQGLEFLIYFQGNSAPDKSGLPSDRFSAERTGGSVSTLTIQRTQQEDSAVYLCASSLGGASYEQYFGPGTRLTVT.

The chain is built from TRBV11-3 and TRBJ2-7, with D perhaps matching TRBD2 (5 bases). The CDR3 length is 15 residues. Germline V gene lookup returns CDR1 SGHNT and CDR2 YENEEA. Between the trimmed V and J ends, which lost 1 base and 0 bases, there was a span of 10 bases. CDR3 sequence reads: CASSLAPGNSYEQYF. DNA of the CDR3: TGTGCCAGCAGCTTAGCCCCGGGGAACTCCTACGAGCAGTACTTC.

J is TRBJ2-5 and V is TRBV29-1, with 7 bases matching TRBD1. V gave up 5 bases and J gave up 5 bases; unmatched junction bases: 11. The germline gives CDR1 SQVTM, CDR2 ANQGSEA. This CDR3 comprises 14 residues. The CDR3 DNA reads TGCAGCGTTAACCACCCTGGCAGGGGGGAGACCCAGTACTTC. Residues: CSVNHPGRGETQYF.

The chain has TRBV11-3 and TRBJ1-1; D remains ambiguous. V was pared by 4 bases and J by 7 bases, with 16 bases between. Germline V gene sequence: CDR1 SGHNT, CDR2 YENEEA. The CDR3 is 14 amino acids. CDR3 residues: CASSSWSRPSEAFF. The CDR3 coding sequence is TGTGCCAGCAGCTCCTGGAGCCGGCCCAGTGAAGCTTTCTTT.

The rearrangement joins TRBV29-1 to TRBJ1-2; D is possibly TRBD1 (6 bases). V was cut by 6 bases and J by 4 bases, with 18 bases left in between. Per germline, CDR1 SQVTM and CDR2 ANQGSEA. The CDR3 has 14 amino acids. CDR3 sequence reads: CSVVRDNGGYGYTF. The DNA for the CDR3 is TGCAGCGTGGTCCGGGACAACGGTGGCTATGGCTACACCTTC. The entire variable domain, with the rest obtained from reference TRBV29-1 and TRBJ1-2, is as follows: SAVISQKPSRDICQRGTSLTIQCQVDSQVTMMFWYRQQPGQSLTLIATANQGSEATYESGFVIDKFPISRPNLTFSTLTVSNMSPEDSSIYLCSVVRDNGGYGYTFGSGTRLTVV.

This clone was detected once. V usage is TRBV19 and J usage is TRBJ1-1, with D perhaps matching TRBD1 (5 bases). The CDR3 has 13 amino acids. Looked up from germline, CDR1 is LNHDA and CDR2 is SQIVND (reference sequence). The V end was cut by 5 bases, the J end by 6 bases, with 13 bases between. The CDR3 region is CASSSGGGAEAFF. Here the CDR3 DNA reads TGTGCCAGTAGTTCGGGGGGGGGTGCTGAAGCTTTCTTT.

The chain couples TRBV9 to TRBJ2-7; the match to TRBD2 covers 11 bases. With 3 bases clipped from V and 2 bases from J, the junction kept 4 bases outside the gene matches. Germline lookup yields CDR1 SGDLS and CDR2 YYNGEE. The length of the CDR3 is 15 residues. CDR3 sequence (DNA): TGTGCCAGCAGCGCGCTAGCGGGAGGTGCCTACGAGCAGTACTTC. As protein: CASSALAGGAYEQYF.

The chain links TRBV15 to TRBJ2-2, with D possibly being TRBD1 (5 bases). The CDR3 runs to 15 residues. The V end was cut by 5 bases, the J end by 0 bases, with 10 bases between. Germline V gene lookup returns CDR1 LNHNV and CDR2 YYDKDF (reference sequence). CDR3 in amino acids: CATSSGHSNTGELFF. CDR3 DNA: TGTGCCACCAGCTCAGGACATTCGAACACCGGGGAGCTGTTTTTT.

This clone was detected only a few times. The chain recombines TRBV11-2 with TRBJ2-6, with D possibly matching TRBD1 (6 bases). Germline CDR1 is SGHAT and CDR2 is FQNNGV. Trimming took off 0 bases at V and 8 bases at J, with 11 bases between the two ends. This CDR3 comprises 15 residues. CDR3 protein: CASSLESQGPNVLTF. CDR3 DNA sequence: TGTGCCAGCAGCTTAGAATCGCAGGGGCCCAACGTCCTGACTTTC.

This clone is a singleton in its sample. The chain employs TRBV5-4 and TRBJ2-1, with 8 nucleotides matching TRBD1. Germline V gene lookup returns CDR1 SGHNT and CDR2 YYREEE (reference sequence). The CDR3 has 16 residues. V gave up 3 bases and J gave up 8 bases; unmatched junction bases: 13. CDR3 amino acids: CASSSYAGTGFDEQFF. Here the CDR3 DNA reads TGTGCCAGCAGCTCCTACGCCGGGACAGGCTTCGATGAGCAGTTCTTC.

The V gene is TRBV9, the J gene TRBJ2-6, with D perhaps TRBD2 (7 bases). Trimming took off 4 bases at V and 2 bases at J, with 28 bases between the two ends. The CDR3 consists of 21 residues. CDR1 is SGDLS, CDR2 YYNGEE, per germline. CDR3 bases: TGTGCCAGCAGCCCACTTCGGACAGCGGGAACGAGTCTCACTGGGGCCAACGTCCTGACTTTC. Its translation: CASSPLRTAGTSLTGANVLTF.

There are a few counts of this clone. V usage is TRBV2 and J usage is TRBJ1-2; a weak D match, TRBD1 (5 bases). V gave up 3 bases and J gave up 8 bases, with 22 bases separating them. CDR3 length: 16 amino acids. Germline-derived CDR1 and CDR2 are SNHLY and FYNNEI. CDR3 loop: CASSEIGGRASKGYTF. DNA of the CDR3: TGTGCCAGCAGTGAGATCGGGGGAAGAGCATCGAAAGGCTACACCTTC.

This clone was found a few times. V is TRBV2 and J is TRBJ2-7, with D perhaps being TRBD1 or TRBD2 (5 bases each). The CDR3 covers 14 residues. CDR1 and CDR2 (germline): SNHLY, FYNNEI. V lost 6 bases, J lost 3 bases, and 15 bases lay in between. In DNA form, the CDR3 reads TGTGCCAGCAGGGCCGGGACGGGAAACTACGAGCAGTACTTC. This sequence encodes CASRAGTGNYEQYF.

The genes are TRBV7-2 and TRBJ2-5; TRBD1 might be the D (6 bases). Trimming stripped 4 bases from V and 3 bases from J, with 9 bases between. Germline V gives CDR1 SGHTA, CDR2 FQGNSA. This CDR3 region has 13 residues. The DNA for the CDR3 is TGTGCCAGCAGCTCGGACAGAGAAGAGACCCAGTACTTC. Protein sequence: CASSSDREETQYF. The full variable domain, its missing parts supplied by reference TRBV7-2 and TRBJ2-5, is GAGVSQSPSNKVTEKGKDVELRCDPISGHTALYWYRQSLGQGLEFLIYFQGNSAPDKSGLPSDRFSAERTGGSVSTLTIQRTQQEDSAVYLCASSSDREETQYFGPGTRLLVL.